The source of this T cell receptor (beta chain) is a study of vaccination effects on CD4 cells after COVID-19. This clone was picked up one time. The target antigen is unknown. Before any sequencing was done, the ViraFEST assay used viral peptide pools to expand antigen-specific CD4+ T cells. Culturing for around eleven days preceded CD4+ T cell isolation. Subjects were given two BNT162b2 or mRNA-1273 vaccine doses. The culture medium for roughly 1.9 million PBMC per well included around 9.3 IU/ml IL-2 and roughly 10 ug/ml peptides. Study outcomes and limitations: Researchers report that only 1 of 255 vaccine-induced clones in healthy vaccinees cross-reacted with common cold coronaviruses. Clones arising from infection and from vaccination showed marked clonal contraction late after vaccination.

Sequenced by immunoSEQ multiplex PCR; TCRdb stores in-frame clones only, minus some. In the table there are 21,000 or so clones, 60% to 80% of which are singletons. The sample in question was CD4+ T cells from PBMCs cultured with HCoV-229E spike peptides, obtained after COVID-19 vaccination. The clonotype comes from a human donor who received a COVID-19 vaccine.

The CDR3 spells CASSLLAGAYNEQFF. The DNA of the CDR3 is TGTGCCAGCAGCCTACTAGCGGGGGCCTACAATGAGCAGTTCTTC. The chain has TRBV6-2 or TRBV6-3 and TRBJ2-1; 11 bases fit TRBD2. The V and J ends lost 6 bases and 2 bases, in that order; junction bases with no gene match: 3. This CDR3 comprises 15 residues. Germline-derived CDR1 and CDR2 are MNHEY and SVGEGT.